This T cell receptor beta chain derives from a study of control samples from healthy donors and cancer patients (TCRdb year 2020). Libraries were prepared through the immunoSEQ multiplex PCR assay. The source is immuneACCESS, and TCRdb retained only in-frame sequences with V and J called. Part of the clones is not carried over; for the studies checked, unresolved V genes explain less than half of this, and the remainder is unexplained. Across this sample there are about 140,000 clones, with approximately 92% seen only once. Approximately 3.2% of the sample is taken by the ten largest. Details on this clone: No cognate antigen has been identified for it. No much larger clone is present one base from it, and per-base qualities are unavailable.

From the cysteine up to the phenylalanine, the CDR3 has a length of 14 residues. CDR3 DNA is the only sequence kept; it has 42 bases, read in frame from the first base. V and J lose 0 bases and 5 bases, and a span of 11 bases separates them. From the germline V gene (reference sequence), CDR1 is SGHAT and CDR2 is FQDESV. The TCR was taken from a man aged 25-45 years in good health. This sequence uses TRBV11-1 and TRBJ2-7, with the D gene too uncertain to name. Sample: blood. The CDR3 is CASSLALRSNEQYF. The nucleotides read TGTGCCAGCAGCTTAGCGCTCAGGTCCAACGAGCAGTACTTC.